Below, one TCR beta chain is given with its context. The naive CD8 fraction comprised CD45RO-negative cells positively selected for CCR7 and excluded terminally differentiated effector memory CD45RA+ cells. The CDR3 length is 16 residues. Trimming at V came to 3 bases and at J to 5 bases, leaving 10 bases not matched to a gene. Germline V lookup: CDR1 MGHRA, CDR2 YSYEKL. This entry belongs to a study of shared clonotypes between healthy human individuals. This table comes from immunoSEQ multiplex PCR, and its TCRdb copy is limited to in-frame clones, with some not included. In the table there are hundreds of thousands of clones, approximately 95% of which are singletons.

The chain uses TRBV4-1 and TRBJ2-1; 7 nucleotides match TRBD2. The source is a woman aged 25 to 39 in good health. The specimen was naive CD8+ T cells sorted from blood. The CDR3 loop reads CASSQPVGAGDNEQFF. The CDR3 DNA sequence: TGCGCCAGCAGCCAGCCCGTTGGGGCGGGAGACAATGAGCAGTTCTTC.